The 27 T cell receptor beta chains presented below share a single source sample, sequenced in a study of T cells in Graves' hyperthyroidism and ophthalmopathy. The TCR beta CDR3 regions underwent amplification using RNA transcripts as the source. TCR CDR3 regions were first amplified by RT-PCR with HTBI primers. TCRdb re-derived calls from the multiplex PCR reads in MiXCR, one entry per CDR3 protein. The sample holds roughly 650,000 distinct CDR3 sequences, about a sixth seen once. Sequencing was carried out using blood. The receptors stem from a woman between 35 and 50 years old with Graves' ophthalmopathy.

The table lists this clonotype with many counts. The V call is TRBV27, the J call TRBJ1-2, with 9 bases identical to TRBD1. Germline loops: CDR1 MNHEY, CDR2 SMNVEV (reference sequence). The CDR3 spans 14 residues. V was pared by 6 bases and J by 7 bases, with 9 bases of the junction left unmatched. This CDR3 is CASRAGTGSLGYTF. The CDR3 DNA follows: TGTGCCAGCAGGGCCGGGACAGGGTCTCTTGGCTACACCTTC.

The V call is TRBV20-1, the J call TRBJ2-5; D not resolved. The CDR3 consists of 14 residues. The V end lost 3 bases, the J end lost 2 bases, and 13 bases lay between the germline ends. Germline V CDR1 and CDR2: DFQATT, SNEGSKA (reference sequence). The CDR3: CSASDRVRQETQYF. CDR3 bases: TGCAGTGCTAGTGACCGGGTGAGGCAAGAGACCCAGTACTTC.

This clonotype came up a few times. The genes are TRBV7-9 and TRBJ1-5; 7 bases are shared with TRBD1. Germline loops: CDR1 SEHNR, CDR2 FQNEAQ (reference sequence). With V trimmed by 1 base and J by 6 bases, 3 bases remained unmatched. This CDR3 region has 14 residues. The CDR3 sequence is CASSLGTGSQPQHF. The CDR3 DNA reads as TGTGCCAGCAGCTTAGGGACAGGAAGTCAGCCCCAGCATTTT.

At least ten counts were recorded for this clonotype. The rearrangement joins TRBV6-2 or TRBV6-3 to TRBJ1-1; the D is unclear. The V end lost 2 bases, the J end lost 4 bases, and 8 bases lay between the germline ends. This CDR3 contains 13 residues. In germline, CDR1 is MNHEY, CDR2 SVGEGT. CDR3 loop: CASSYLGPTEAFF. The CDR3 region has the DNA TGTGCCAGCAGTTACCTGGGTCCCACTGAAGCTTTCTTT.

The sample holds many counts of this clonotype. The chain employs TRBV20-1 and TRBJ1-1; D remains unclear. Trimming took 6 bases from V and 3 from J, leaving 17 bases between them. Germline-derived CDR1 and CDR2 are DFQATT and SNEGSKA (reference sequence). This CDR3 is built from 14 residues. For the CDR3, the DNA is TGCAGTGCCGTGGCCGAGGCTGTGGACACTGAAGCTTTCTTT. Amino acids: CSAVAEAVDTEAFF.

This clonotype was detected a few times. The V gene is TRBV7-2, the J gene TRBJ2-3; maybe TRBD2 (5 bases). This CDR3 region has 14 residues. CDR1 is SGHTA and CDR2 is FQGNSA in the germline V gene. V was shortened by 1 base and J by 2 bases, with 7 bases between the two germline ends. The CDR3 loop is CASSLDGLTDTQYF. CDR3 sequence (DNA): TGTGCCAGCAGCTTAGACGGACTCACAGATACGCAGTATTTT.

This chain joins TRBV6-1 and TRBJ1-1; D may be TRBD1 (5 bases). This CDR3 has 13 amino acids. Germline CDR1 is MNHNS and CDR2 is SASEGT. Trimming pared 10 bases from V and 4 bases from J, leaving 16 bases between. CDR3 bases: TGTGCCACTGACGGGGGGAGTTTCACTGAAGCTTTCTTT. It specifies CATDGGSFTEAFF.

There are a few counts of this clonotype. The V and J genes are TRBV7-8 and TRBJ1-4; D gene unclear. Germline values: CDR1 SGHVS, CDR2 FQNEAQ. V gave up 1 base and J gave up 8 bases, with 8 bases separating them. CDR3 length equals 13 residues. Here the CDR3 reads CASSLEGREKLFF. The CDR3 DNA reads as TGTGCCAGCAGCTTAGAAGGGAGGGAAAAACTGTTTTTT.

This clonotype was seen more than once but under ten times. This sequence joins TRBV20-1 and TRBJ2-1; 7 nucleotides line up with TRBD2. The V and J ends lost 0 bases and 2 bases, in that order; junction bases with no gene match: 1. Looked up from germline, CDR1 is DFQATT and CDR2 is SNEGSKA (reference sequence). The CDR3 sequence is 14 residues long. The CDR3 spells CSARDAGAYNEQFF. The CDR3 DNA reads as TGCAGTGCTAGAGATGCGGGAGCCTACAATGAGCAGTTCTTC.

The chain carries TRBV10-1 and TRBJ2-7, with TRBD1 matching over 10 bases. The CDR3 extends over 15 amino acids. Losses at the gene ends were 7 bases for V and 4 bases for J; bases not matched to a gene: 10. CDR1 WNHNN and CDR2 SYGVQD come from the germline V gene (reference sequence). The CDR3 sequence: CASTDPGTGVYEQYF. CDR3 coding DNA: TGCGCCAGCACTGACCCGGGGACAGGGGTATACGAGCAGTACTTC.

CDR3 in DNA: TGTGCCAGCAGTAACAGACAGGGGGCGAACACTGAAGCTTTCTTT. It encodes CASSNRQGANTEAFF. This chain uses TRBV6-1 with TRBJ1-1; 10 positions match TRBD1. Germline V gene lookup returns CDR1 MNHNS and CDR2 SASEGT. Germline trimming cut 5 bases from V and 1 base from J; bases unmatched to any gene: 4. The CDR3 covers 15 residues.

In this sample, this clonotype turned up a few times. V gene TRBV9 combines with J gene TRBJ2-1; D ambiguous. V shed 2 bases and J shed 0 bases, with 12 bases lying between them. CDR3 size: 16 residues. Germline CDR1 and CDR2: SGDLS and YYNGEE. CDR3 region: CASSVLGTGSYNEQFF. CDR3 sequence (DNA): TGTGCCAGCAGCGTGTTAGGAACGGGCTCCTACAATGAGCAGTTCTTC.

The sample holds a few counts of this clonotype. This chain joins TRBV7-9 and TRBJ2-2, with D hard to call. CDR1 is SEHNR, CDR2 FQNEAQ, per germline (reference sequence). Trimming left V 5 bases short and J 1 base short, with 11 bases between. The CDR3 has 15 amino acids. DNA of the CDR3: TGTGCCAGCAGCGTTCTGGCGCGGAACACCGGGGAGCTGTTTTTT. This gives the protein CASSVLARNTGELFF.

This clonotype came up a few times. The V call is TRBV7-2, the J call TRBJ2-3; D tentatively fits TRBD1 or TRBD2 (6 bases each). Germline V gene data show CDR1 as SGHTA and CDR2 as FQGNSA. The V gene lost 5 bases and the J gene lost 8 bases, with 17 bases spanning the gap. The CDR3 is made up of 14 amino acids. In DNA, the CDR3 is TGTGCCAGCAGCAAACAGGTTGGGGGGCCTACGCAGTATTTT. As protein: CASSKQVGGPTQYF. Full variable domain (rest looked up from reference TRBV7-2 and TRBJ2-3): GAGVSQSPSNKVTEKGKDVELRCDPISGHTALYWYRQSLGQGLEFLIYFQGNSAPDKSGLPSDRFSAERTGGSVSTLTIQRTQQEDSAVYLCASSKQVGGPTQYFGPGTRLTVL.

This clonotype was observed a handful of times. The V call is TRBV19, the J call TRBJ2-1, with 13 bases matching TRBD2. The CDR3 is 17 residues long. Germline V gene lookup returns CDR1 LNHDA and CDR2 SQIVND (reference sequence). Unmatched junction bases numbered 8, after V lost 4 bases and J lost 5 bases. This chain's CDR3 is CASSKLAGGPTDNEQFF. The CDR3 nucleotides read TGTGCCAGTAGTAAACTAGCGGGAGGGCCTACCGACAATGAGCAGTTCTTC.

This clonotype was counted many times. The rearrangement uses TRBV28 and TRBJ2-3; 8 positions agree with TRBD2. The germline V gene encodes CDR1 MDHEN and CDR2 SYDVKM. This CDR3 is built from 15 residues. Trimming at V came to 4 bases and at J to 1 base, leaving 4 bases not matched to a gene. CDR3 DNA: TGTGCCAGCAGTTCCAAGCGGGGGCGCACAGATACGCAGTATTTT. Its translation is CASSSKRGRTDTQYF. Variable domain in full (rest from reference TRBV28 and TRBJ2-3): DVKVTQSSRYLVKRTGEKVFLECVQDMDHENMFWYRQDPGLGLRLIYFSYDVKMKEKGDIPEGYSVSREKKERFSLILESASTNQTSMYLCASSSKRGRTDTQYFGPGTRLTVL.

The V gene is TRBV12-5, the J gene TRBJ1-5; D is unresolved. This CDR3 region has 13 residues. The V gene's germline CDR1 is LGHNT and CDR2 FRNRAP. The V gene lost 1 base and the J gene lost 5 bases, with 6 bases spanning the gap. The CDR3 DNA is TGTGCTAGTGGTTTGGGGGAGGATCAGCCCCAGCATTTT. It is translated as CASGLGEDQPQHF. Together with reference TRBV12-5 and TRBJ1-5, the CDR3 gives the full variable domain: DARVTQTPRHKVTEMGQEVTMRCQPILGHNTVFWYRQTMMQGLELLAYFRNRAPLDDSGMPKDRFSAEMPDATLATLKIQPSEPRDSAVYFCASGLGEDQPQHFGDGTRLSIL.

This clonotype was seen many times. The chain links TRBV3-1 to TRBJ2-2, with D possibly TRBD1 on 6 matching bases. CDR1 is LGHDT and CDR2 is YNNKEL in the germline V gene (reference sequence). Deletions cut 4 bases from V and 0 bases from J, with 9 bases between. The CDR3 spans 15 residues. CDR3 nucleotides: TGTGCCAGCAGCCGGGACACCACGAACACCGGGGAGCTGTTTTTT. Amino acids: CASSRDTTNTGELFF.

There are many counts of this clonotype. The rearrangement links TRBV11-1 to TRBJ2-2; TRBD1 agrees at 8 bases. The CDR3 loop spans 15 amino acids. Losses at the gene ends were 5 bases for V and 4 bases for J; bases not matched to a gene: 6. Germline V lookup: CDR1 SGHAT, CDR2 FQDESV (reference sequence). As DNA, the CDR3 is TGTGCCAGCAGCCTGGGACAGGCCAGCACCGGGGAGCTGTTTTTT. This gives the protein CASSLGQASTGELFF.

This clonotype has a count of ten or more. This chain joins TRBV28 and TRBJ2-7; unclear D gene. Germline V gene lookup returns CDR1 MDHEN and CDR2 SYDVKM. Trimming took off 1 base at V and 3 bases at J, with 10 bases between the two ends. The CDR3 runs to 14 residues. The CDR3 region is CASSLFGQNYEQYF. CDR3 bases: TGTGCCAGCAGTTTATTTGGGCAGAACTACGAGCAGTACTTC.

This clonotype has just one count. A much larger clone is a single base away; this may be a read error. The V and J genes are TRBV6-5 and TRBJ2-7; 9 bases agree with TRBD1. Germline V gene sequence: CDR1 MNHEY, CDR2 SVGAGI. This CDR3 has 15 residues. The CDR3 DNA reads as TGTGCCAGCAGTTACTCGATAACAGGGGGCTACGAGCAGTGCTTC. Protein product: CASSYSITGGYEQCF.

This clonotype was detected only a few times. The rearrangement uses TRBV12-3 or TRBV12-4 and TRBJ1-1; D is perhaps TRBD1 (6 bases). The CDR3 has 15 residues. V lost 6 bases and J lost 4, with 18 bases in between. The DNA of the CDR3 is TGTGCCAGCAGCCGAGGTGGGGGCTGGGGCACTGAAGCTTTCTTT. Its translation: CASSRGGGWGTEAFF.

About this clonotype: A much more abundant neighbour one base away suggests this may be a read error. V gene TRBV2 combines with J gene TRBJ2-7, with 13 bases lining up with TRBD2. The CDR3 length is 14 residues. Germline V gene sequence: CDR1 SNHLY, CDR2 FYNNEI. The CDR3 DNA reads TGTGCCAGCATACGGACTAGCGGGAGATACGGGCAGTACTTC. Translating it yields CASIRTSGRYGQYF.

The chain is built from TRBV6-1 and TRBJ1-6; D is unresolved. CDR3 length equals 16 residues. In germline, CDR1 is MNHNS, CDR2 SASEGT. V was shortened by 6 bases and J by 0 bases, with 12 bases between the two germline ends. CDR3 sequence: CASSQAWSSYNSPLHF. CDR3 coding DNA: TGTGCCAGCAGCCAGGCCTGGAGCTCCTATAATTCACCCCTCCACTTT.

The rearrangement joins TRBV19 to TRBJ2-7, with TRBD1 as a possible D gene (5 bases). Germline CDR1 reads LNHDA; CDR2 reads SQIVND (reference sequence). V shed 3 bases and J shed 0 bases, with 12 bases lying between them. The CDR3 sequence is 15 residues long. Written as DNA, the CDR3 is TGTGCCAGTAGTATCACAGGCGACAGCTCCTACGAGCAGTACTTC. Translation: CASSITGDSSYEQYF. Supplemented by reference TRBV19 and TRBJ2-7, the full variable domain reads DGGITQSPKYLFRKEGQNVTLSCEQNLNHDAMYWYRQDPGQGLRLIYYSQIVNDFQKGDIAEGYSVSREKKESFPLTVTSAQKNPTAFYLCASSITGDSSYEQYFGPGTRLTVT.

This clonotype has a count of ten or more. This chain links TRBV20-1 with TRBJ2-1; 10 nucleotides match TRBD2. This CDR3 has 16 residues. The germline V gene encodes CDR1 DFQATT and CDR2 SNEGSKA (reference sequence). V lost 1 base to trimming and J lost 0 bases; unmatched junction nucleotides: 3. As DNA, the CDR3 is TGCAGTGCTAGAGTCCCTAGCGGGAGCTCCTACAATGAGCAGTTCTTC. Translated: CSARVPSGSSYNEQFF.

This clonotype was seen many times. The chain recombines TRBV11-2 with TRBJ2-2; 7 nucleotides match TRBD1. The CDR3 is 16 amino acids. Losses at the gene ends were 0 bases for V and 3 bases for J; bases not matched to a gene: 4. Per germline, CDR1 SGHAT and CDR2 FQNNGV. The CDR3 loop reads CASSLDRGRDTGELFF. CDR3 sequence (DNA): TGTGCCAGCAGCTTAGATAGGGGGCGAGACACCGGGGAGCTGTTTTTT.